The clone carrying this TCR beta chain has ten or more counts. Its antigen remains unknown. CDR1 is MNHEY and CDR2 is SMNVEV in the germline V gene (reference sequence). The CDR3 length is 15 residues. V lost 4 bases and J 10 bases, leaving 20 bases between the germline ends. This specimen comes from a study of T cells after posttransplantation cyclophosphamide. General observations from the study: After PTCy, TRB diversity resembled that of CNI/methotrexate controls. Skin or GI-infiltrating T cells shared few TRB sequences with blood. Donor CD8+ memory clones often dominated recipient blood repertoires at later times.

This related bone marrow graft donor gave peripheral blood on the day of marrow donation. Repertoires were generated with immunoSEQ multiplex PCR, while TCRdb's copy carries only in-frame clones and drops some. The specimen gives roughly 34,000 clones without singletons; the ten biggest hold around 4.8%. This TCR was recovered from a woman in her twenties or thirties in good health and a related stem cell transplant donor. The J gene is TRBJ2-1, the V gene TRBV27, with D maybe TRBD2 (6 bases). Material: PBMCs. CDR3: CASSSGTEAYLEQFF. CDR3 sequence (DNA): TGTGCCAGCAGTTCCGGGACTGAAGCCTATTTGGAGCAGTTCTTC.